This entry lists 21 T cell receptor beta chains sequenced from one sample in a study of brain T cells in children with intractable seizures. Profiled with immunoSEQ multiplex PCR; TCRdb holds only in-frame clones, not every one. Of around 340,000 clones in the sample, over 90% were seen once. Time point specified: blood from clinic visit 5 months post-surgery; TSC patient then seizure free. The source was peripheral blood, collected 5 to 6 months after surgery. The receptors here all came from a boy under two years old with tuberous sclerosis and intractable seizures.

This clone was detected only a few times. The rearrangement uses TRBV5-6 and TRBJ2-7; D gene unclear. Looked up from germline, CDR1 is SGHDT and CDR2 is YYEEEE. Trimming removed 2 bases from V and 4 bases from J, with 7 bases in between. The CDR3 extends over 12 amino acids. CDR3 protein: CASSFGVYEQYF. CDR3 in DNA: TGTGCCAGCAGCTTTGGGGTTTACGAGCAGTACTTC.

The chain recombines TRBV3-1 (or the pseudogene TRBV3-2) with TRBJ1-2; 7 bases fit TRBD1. The length of the CDR3 is 15 residues. V dropped 4 bases and J dropped 11; count of bases not matched to a gene: 16. Germline CDR1 is LGHDT and CDR2 is YNNKEL (reference sequence). The CDR3: CASSRSWGQPPGYTF. The CDR3 nucleotides read TGTGCCAGCAGCCGCTCCTGGGGACAGCCTCCGGGTTACACCTTC.

The chain couples TRBV6-5 to TRBJ1-2; D remains unclear. The CDR3 is 11 residues long. The V end lost 2 bases, the J end lost 6 bases, and 4 bases lay between the germline ends. Germline V lookup: CDR1 MNHEY, CDR2 SVGAGI. DNA for the CDR3: TGTGCCAGCAGTTACGGGCATGGCTACACCTTC. Translated, it gives CASSYGHGYTF.

Comment on this clone: This sample also contains other DNA sequences that code for the same CDR3. V usage is TRBV5-6 and J usage is TRBJ2-2; the D is unclear. Germline CDR1 and CDR2: SGHDT and YYEEEE. The CDR3 loop spans 12 amino acids. V shed 2 bases and J shed 2 bases, with 1 base lying between them. The DNA for the CDR3 is TGTGCCAGCAGCTTTAACACCGGGGAGCTGTTTTTT. It specifies CASSFNTGELFF.

CDR3: CASSHNGEYNSPLHF. CDR3 DNA: TGTGCCAGCAGCCACAATGGGGAGTATAATTCACCCCTCCACTTT. The chain recombines TRBV3-1 (or the pseudogene TRBV3-2) with TRBJ1-6; no clear D. Germline CDR1 LGHDT, CDR2 YNNKEL (reference sequence). The CDR3 is made up of 15 amino acids. V lost 3 bases to trimming and J lost 4 bases, with 10 bases between them.

The chain has TRBV5-1 and TRBJ2-7, with 8 bases aligning to TRBD1. The CDR3 is made up of 16 amino acids. The germline CDR1 and CDR2 sequences are SGHRS and YFSETQ. V was clipped by 0 bases and J by 1 base; unmatched bases: 6. Here the CDR3 DNA reads TGCGCCAGCAGCTTGGAGGGGACAGGAGGATCCTACGAGCAGTACTTC. This translates into CASSLEGTGGSYEQYF.

The chain uses TRBV6-5 and TRBJ2-5, with D possibly TRBD2 on 6 matching bases. The V gene's germline CDR1 is MNHEY and CDR2 SVGAGI. The CDR3 has 13 amino acids. The V end lost 8 bases, the J end lost 4 bases, and 14 bases lay between the germline ends. CDR3: CASRRGSRETQYF. CDR3 DNA: TGTGCCAGCCGGAGGGGTAGCCGAGAGACCCAGTACTTC.

V gene TRBV2 combines with J gene TRBJ1-1, with TRBD1 identical over 7 bases. The CDR3 runs to 15 residues. J was trimmed by 2 bases and V by 6 bases; bases with no gene match: 9. The germline CDR1 and CDR2 sequences are SNHLY and FYNNEI. Here the CDR3 reads CASSQEGTANTEAFF. CDR3 nucleotide sequence: TGTGCCAGCAGCCAAGAGGGGACAGCTAACACTGAAGCTTTCTTT.

The CDR3 protein is CASSYVPGSEGNTIYF. The CDR3 coding sequence is TGCGCCAGCAGCTATGTCCCGGGGTCGGAAGGAAACACCATATATTTT. The chain combines TRBV5-1 with TRBJ1-3, with no clear D. Germline values: CDR1 SGHRS, CDR2 YFSETQ. The CDR3 runs 16 residues. With 3 bases removed from V and 4 bases from J, the gap between germline ends came to 17 bases. The full variable domain, in which reference TRBV5-1 and TRBJ1-3 provide the parts outside the CDR3, is KAGVTQTPRYLIKTRGQQVTLSCSPISGHRSVSWYQQTPGQGLQFLFEYFSETQRNKGNFPGRFSGRQFSNSRSEMNVSTLELGDSALYLCASSYVPGSEGNTIYFGEGSWLTVV.

This sequence joins TRBV24-1 and TRBJ2-2, with TRBD2 matching over 14 bases. V lost 0 bases and J lost 4; bases outside the gene matches: 3. The CDR3 has 18 amino acids. Germline loops: CDR1 KGHDR, CDR2 SFDVKD. In nucleotides, the CDR3 is TGTGCCACCAGTGATTTGGGGACTAGCGGGAGTCTCACCGGGGAGCTGTTTTTT. This translates into CATSDLGTSGSLTGELFF.

The chain couples TRBV7-9 to TRBJ2-1, with D unresolved. V was cut by 1 base and J by 9 bases, with 4 bases left in between. The CDR3 covers 11 residues. The V gene's germline CDR1 is SEHNR and CDR2 FQNEAQ (reference sequence). The CDR3 protein is CASSLGGEQFF. In nucleotides, the CDR3 is TGTGCCAGCAGCTTAGGCGGTGAGCAGTTCTTC.

The rearrangement uses TRBV5-4 and TRBJ1-2; TRBD1 is a possible D gene (5 bases). Trimming stripped 4 bases from V and 7 bases from J, with 26 bases between. The CDR3 sequence is 17 residues long. Germline V lookup: CDR1 SGHNT, CDR2 YYREEE (reference sequence). CDR3 DNA: TGTGCCAGCAGCCGGATTTTGGCGGTCGGGGCGGGGACTGGCTACACCTTC. Its translation is CASSRILAVGAGTGYTF.

The chain recombines TRBV5-1 with TRBJ1-3, with 8 bases lining up with TRBD1. Germline lookup yields CDR1 SGHRS and CDR2 YFSETQ. The J segment lost 0 bases and the V segment lost 0 bases, leaving 11 bases of the junction unmatched. This CDR3 has 19 residues. CDR3 bases: TGCGCCAGCAGCTTGGCCGATGGGACAGGAGTTTACTCTGGAAACACCATATATTTT. Encoded protein: CASSLADGTGVYSGNTIYF.

The chain links TRBV19 to TRBJ1-1; the D gene is possibly TRBD1 (5 bases). Trimming stripped 6 bases from V and 4 bases from J, with 21 bases between. Germline CDR1 is LNHDA and CDR2 is SQIVND (reference sequence). The length of the CDR3 is 16 residues. The CDR3 nucleotides are TGTGCCAGTAGACATTCGCAGGGAGCAGGACGCACTGAAGCTTTCTTT. It codes for CASRHSQGAGRTEAFF.

The chain joins TRBV10-1 to TRBJ1-5; 7 bases line up with TRBD1. Germline V gives CDR1 WNHNN, CDR2 SYGVQD (reference sequence). Trimming at V came to 4 bases and at J to 5 bases, leaving 5 bases not matched to a gene. The CDR3 is 14 residues long. Here the CDR3 reads CASSGGRGYQPQHF. CDR3 bases: TGCGCCAGCAGTGGGGGCAGGGGGTATCAGCCCCAGCATTTT.

This clone is a singleton in its sample. The V and J genes are TRBV10-3 and TRBJ2-7; 9 bases map to TRBD2. The CDR3 is 14 residues long. With V trimmed by 2 bases and J by 2 bases, 1 base remained unmatched. The germline gives CDR1 ENHRY, CDR2 SYGVKD. This CDR3 reads CAISELAGTYEQYF. CDR3 in DNA: TGTGCCATCAGTGAGCTAGCGGGGACCTACGAGCAGTACTTC.

The rearrangement links TRBV30 to TRBJ2-2; no clear D. The CDR3 runs to 13 residues. V gave up 5 bases and J gave up 2 bases, with 9 bases separating them. Germline V gene sequence: CDR1 GTSNPN, CDR2 SVGIG (reference sequence). The CDR3 sequence: CAWAPLNTGELFF. The DNA of the CDR3 is TGTGCCTGGGCGCCCCTAAACACCGGGGAGCTGTTTTTT.

The chain links TRBV2 to TRBJ2-7; perhaps TRBD1 as D (6 bases). Germline V gives CDR1 SNHLY, CDR2 FYNNEI. The CDR3 has 14 amino acids. Trimming stripped 6 bases from V and 0 bases from J, with 12 bases between. The CDR3 is CASRRTDNSYEQYF. In DNA, the CDR3 is TGTGCCAGCAGAAGGACAGATAACTCCTACGAGCAGTACTTC.

The CDR3 protein is CASKSGRGTEAFF. In DNA, the CDR3 is TGTGCCAGTAAATCGGGGCGAGGCACTGAAGCTTTCTTT. The gene calls are TRBV19 and TRBJ1-1; D might be TRBD1 (5 bases). CDR1 and CDR2 (germline): LNHDA, SQIVND (reference sequence). The CDR3 covers 13 residues. Trimming took 7 bases from V and 4 from J, leaving 13 bases between them.

The chain uses TRBV19 and TRBJ1-1; D uncertain. This CDR3 comprises 14 residues. V lost 4 bases and J 1 base, leaving 10 bases between the germline ends. CDR1 LNHDA and CDR2 SQIVND come from the germline V gene (reference sequence). The CDR3 loop reads CASSKQDKNTEAFF. Here the CDR3 DNA reads TGTGCCAGTAGTAAACAAGACAAGAACACTGAAGCTTTCTTT.

The J gene is TRBJ1-1, the V gene TRBV5-8; a weak D match, TRBD1 (6 bases). This CDR3 region has 15 residues. Germline V gene lookup returns CDR1 SGHTS and CDR2 YDEGEE. The V end lost 4 bases, the J end lost 2 bases, and 15 bases lay between the germline ends. CDR3 in amino acids: CASSTLRDKNTEAFF. The DNA for the CDR3 is TGTGCCAGCAGCACCCTGAGGGACAAAAACACTGAAGCTTTCTTT.